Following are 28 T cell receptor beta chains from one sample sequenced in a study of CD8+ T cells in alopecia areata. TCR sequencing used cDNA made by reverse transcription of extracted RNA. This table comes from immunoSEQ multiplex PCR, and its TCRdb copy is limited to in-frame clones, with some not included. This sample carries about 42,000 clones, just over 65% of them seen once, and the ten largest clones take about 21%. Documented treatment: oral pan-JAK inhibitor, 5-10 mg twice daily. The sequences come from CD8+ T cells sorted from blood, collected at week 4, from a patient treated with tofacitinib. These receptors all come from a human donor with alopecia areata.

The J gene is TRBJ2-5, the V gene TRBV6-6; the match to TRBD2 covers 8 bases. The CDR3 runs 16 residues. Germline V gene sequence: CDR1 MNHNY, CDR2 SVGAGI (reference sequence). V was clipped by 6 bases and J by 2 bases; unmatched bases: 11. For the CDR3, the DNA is TGTGCCAGCAGCCTCTCAGCGGGGGCGCATCAAGAGACCCAGTACTTC. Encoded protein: CASSLSAGAHQETQYF.

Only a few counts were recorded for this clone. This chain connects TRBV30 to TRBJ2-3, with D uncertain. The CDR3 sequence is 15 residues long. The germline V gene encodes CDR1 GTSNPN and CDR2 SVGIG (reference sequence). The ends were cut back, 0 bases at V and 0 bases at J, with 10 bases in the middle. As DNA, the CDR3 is TGTGCCTGGAGTGTAGAATCGACGAGCACAGATACGCAGTATTTT. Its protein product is CAWSVESTSTDTQYF.

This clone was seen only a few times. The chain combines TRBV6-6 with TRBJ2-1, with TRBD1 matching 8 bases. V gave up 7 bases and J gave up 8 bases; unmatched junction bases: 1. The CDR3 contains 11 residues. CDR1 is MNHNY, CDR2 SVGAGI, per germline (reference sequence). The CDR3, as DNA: TGTGCCAGCACACAGGGGGATGAGCAGTTCTTC. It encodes CASTQGDEQFF.

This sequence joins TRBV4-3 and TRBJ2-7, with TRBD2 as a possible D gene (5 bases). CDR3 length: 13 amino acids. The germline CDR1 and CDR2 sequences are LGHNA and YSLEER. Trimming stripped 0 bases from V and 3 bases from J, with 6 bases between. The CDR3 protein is CASSQDGGYEQYF. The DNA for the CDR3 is TGCGCCAGCAGCCAAGATGGAGGCTACGAGCAGTACTTC.

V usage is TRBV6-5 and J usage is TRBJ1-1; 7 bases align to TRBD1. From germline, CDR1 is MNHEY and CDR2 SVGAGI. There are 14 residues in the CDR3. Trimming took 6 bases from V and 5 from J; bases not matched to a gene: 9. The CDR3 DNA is TGTGCCAGCAGCATATCACCAGGGGGAACTGAAGCTTTCTTT. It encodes CASSISPGGTEAFF.

Here the CDR3 DNA reads TGTGCCAGCAGCTTCGGGACAGGGGATCACAATGAGCAGTTCTTC. This translates into CASSFGTGDHNEQFF. The gene calls are TRBV7-9 and TRBJ2-1; 10 nucleotides align to TRBD1. The trim removed 3 bases at V and 5 bases at J, leaving 4 bases unmatched. Germline CDR1 SEHNR, CDR2 FQNEAQ (reference sequence). This CDR3 has 15 residues.

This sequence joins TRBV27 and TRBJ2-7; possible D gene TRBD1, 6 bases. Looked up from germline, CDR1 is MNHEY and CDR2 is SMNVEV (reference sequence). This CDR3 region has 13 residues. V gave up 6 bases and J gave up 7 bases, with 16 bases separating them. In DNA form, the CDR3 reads TGTGCCAGCAGGGGCCTAGACAGGCGGGAGCAGTACTTC. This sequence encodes CASRGLDRREQYF.

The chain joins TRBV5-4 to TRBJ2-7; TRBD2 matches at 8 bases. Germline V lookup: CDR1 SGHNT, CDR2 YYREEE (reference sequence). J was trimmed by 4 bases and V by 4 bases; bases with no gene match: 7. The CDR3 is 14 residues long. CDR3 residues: CASSPGRGGYEQYF. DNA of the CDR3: TGTGCCAGCAGCCCCGGCCGGGGGGGGTACGAGCAGTACTTC.

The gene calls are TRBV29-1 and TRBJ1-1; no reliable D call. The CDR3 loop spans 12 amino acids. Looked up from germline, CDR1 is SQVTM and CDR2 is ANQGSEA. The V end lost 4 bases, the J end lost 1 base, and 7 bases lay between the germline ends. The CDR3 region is CSVVYQNTEAFF. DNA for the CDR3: TGCAGCGTTGTGTACCAGAACACTGAAGCTTTCTTT.

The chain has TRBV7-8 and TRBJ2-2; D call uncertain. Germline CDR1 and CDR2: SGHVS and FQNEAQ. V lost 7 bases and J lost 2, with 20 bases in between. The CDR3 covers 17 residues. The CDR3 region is CASNNPFGQANTGELFF. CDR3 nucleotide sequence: TGTGCCAGCAATAACCCCTTTGGGCAGGCTAACACCGGGGAGCTGTTTTTT.

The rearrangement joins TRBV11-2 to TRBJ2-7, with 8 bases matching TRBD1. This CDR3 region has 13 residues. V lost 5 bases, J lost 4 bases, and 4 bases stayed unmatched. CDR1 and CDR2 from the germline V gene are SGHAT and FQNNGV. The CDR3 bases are TGTGCCAGCAGCCCGACAGGGGCTTACGAGCAGTACTTC. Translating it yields CASSPTGAYEQYF.

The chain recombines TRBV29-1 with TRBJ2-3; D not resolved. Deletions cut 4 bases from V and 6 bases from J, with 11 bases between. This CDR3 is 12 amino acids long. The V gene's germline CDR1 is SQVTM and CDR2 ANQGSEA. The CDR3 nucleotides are TGCAGCGTTGCGGCCCCCTCGGATACGCAGTATTTT. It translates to CSVAAPSDTQYF.

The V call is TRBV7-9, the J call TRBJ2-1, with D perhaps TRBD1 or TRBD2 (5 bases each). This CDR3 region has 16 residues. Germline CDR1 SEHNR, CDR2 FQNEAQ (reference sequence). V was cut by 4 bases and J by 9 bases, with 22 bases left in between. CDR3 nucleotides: TGTGCCAGCAGCTCCCCAGTGGGGCTAGCCAAGAGTGAGCAGTTCTTC. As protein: CASSSPVGLAKSEQFF.

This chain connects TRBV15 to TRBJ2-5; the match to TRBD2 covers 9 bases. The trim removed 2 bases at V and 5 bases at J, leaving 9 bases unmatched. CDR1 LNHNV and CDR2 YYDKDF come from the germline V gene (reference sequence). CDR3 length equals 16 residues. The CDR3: CATSRRLAGLGETQYF. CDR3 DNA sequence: TGTGCCACCAGCAGACGGCTAGCGGGGCTCGGGGAGACCCAGTACTTC.

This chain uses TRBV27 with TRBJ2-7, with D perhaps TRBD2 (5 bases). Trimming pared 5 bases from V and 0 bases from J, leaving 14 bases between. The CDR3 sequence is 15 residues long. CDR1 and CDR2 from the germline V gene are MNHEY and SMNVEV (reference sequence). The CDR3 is CASSPQLAFSYEQYF. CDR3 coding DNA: TGTGCCAGCAGTCCTCAGCTAGCCTTCTCCTACGAGCAGTACTTC.

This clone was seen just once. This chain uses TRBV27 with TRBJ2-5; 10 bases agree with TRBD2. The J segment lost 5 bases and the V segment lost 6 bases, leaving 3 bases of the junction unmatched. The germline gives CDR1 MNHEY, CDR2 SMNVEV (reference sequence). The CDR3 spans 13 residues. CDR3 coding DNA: TGTGCCAGCAGGGGACTAGCGAGGGAGACCCAGTACTTC. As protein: CASRGLARETQYF.

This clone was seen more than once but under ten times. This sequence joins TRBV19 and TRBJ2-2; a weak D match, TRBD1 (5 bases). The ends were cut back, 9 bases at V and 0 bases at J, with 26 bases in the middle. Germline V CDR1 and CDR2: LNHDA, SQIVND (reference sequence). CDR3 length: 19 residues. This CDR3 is CASSSSPGFRAANTGELFF. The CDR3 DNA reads TGTGCCAGCTCTTCCTCGCCCGGGTTCAGGGCAGCGAACACCGGGGAGCTGTTTTTT.

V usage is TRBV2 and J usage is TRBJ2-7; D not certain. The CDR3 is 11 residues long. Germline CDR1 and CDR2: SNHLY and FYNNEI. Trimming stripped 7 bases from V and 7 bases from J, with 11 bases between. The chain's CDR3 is CASKRRPEQYF. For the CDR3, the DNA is TGTGCCAGCAAACGGCGACCGGAGCAGTACTTC.

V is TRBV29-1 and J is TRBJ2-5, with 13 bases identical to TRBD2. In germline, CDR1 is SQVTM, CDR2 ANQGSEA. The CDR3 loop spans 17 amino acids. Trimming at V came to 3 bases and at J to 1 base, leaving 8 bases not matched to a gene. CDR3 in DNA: TGCAGCGTTGACGGGACTAGCGGGGAGATACTCCAAGAGACCCAGTACTTC. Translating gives CSVDGTSGEILQETQYF.

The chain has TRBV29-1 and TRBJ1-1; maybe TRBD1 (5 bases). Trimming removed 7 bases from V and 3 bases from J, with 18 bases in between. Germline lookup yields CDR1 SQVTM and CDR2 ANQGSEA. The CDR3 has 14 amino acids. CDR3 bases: TGCAGCGCCGCGGGTGGCGGGGACTACACTGAAGCTTTCTTT. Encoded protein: CSAAGGGDYTEAFF.

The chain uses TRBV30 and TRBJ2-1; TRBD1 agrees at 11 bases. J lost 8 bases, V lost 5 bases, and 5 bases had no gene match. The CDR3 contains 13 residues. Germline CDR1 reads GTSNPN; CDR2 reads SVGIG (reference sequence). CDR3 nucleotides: TGTGCCTGGGGACAGGGGGCGGCGGATGAGCAGTTCTTC. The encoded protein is CAWGQGAADEQFF.

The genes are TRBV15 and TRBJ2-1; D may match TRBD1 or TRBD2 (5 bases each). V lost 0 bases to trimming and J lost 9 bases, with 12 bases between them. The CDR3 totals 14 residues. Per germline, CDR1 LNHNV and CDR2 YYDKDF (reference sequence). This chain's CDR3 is CATSRDRGTTEQFF. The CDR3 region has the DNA TGTGCCACCAGCAGAGATCGTGGGACGACTGAGCAGTTCTTC.

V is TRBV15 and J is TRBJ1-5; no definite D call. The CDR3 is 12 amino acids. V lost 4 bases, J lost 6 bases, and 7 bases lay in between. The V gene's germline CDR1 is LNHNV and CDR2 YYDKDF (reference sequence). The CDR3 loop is CATSTEGQPQHF. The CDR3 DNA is TGTGCCACCAGCACGGAGGGTCAGCCCCAGCATTTT.

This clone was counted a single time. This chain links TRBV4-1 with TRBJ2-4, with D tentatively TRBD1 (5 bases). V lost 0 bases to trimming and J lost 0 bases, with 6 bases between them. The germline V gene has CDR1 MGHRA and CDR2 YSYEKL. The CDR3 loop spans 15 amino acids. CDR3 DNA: TGCGCCAGCAGCCAAGATGACAGAGCCAAAAACATTCAGTACTTC. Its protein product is CASSQDDRAKNIQYF.

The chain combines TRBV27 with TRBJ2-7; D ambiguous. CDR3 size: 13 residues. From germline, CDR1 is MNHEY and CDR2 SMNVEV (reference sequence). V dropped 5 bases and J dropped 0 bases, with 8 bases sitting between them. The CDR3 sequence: CASSQSGSYEQYF. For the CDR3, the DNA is TGTGCCAGCAGTCAGTCGGGCTCCTACGAGCAGTACTTC.

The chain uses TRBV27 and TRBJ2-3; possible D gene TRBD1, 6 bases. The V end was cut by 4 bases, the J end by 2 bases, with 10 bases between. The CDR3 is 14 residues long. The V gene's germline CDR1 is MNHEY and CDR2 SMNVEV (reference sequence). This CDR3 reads CASSSRGTTDTQYF. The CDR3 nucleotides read TGTGCCAGCAGTTCAAGGGGGACCACAGATACGCAGTATTTT.

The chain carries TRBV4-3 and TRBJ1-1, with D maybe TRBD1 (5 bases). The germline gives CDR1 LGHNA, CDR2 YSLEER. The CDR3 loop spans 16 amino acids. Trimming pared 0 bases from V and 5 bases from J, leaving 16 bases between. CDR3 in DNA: TGCGCCAGCAGCCAAGATAAGTTGGGCGGGGCAACTGAAGCTTTCTTT. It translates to CASSQDKLGGATEAFF.

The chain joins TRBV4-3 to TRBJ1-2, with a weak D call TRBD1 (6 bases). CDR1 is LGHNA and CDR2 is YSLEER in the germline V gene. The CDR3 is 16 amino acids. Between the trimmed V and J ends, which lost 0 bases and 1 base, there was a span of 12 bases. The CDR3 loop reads CASSQDSGDINYGYTF. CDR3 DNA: TGCGCCAGCAGCCAAGATTCAGGGGACATTAACTATGGCTACACCTTC.